The clone carrying this TCR beta chain was seen only a few times. Its antigen is unknown. A single record per CDR3 protein comes from TCRdb applying MiXCR to the reads. The sample contains more than 30,000 distinct CDR3 sequences, roughly half of which appear only once. The sample comes from a study of T cell repertoires in cytomegalovirus infection. Points from the study as a whole: Ex vivo responses were dominated by HLA-C-restricted CMV-specific TCR beta clonotypes.

CDR3 length equals 15 residues. Trimming pared 2 bases from V and 3 bases from J, leaving 13 bases between. Looked up from germline, CDR1 is MNHEY and CDR2 is SMNVEV (reference sequence). The TCR comes from a human donor in good health (CMV status not recorded). Some clones in this sample may be carry-over from other donors' samples. Sequenced here: CD8+ T cells from cultured PBMCs, sampled from culture after CMV antigen stimulation. This chain connects TRBV27 to TRBJ1-2, with D possibly being TRBD1 (5 bases). The DNA of the CDR3 is TGTGCCAGCAGTTTACAGGGAGGGGAAGACTATGGCTACACCTTC. This sequence encodes CASSLQGGEDYGYTF.